This T cell receptor (beta chain) was sequenced for a study of cytomegalovirus exposure and HLA in healthy donors. The wider study: Under 85% of 300 to 450 genotyped donors fell in the Caucasian-associated ancestry cluster.

Comment on this clone: The antigen is unknown.

The V end was cut by 2 bases, the J end by 4 bases, with 30 bases between. CDR1 is MNHNS, CDR2 SASEGT, per germline. The CDR3 loop spans 21 amino acids. The PCR contained 60 Vbeta and 13 Jbeta primers. Here immunoSEQ multiplex PCR was the method, and the copy in TCRdb shows in-frame clones only, minus some. The sample comprises roughly 130,000 clones, 80% of which are singletons, and 1% rests with the top ten. Study observations and caveats: A later analysis found that most CMV-associated TCR beta chains appeared HLA-restricted. Excluded: some indistinguishable V segments such as TRBV6-2 and TRBV6-3. Later analysis indicated greater clonal expansion among HLA-associated TCR beta chains than among equally common other chains.

The chain has TRBV6-1 and TRBJ1-5; D might be TRBD1 (6 bases). This TCR derives from a man in his forties in good health and CMV-seronegative. The sequenced material came from PBMCs. CDR3 coding DNA: TGTGCCAGCAGTGAAAGCCTGATCCAAGGGACATCCTACGTAGGGAATCAGCCCCAGCATTTT. It is translated as CASSESLIQGTSYVGNQPQHF.